The following is a T cell receptor beta chain sequence with its context. Its antigen remains unknown. This entry belongs to a study of long-term antiretroviral therapy in people with HIV. The assay, immunoSEQ v3.0, was run at survey level. The data were produced by immunoSEQ multiplex PCR, yet TCRdb's version contains in-frame clones alone and is incomplete. The sample holds about 20,000 clones, 80% to 90% seen once. Study results and caveats: From about 2003 to 2018, blood was obtained, possibly while participants received older ART regimens. It was not possible to obtain data on ART adherence, viral resistance or therapy changes. With ART, diversity went up but was still lower than in transplant donor controls.

Every specimen held between roughly 0.85-10 million cryopreserved PBMC. These were thawed and washed before DNA extraction. The TCR was taken from a man in his forties or fifties with HIV. The material sequenced was unsorted PBMCs, taken 4.2 years after starting antiretroviral therapy.

CDR3 DNA sequence: TGTGCCAGCGCCCCGGGGCAGCAACCTTATGGCTACACCTTC. Amino acids: CASAPGQQPYGYTF. The chain has TRBV28 and TRBJ1-2; possibly TRBD1 for D (5 bases). The V gene's germline CDR1 is MDHEN and CDR2 SYDVKM. The V end was cut by 8 bases, the J end by 5 bases, with 18 bases between. The CDR3 sequence is 14 residues long.